This passage covers 20 T cell receptor beta chains from one sample sequenced in a study of blood T cells in healthy people across ages. A second about 6 to 11 cycle PCR used barcoded and J-beta primers. In TCRdb, the 5' RACE reads were re-called with MiXCR into one record per CDR3 protein. The sample includes about 830,000 distinct CDR3 sequences, 60% to 80% seen only once; the top ten take approximately 30%. Material: blood. These receptors originate from a man aged 25 to 40 in good health.

CDR3 coding DNA: TGTGCCAGCAGTTTAAGCCTAGCGGGGGGGCCTAGTGAGCAGTACTTC. This encodes CASSLSLAGGPSEQYF. The V call is TRBV28, the J call TRBJ2-7; the match to TRBD2 covers 12 bases. V was clipped by 2 bases and J by 7 bases; unmatched bases: 9. This CDR3 is built from 16 residues. CDR1 and CDR2 from the germline V gene are MDHEN and SYDVKM. Combining the CDR3 with reference TRBV28 and TRBJ2-7 gives the whole variable domain DVKVTQSSRYLVKRTGEKVFLECVQDMDHENMFWYRQDPGLGLRLIYFSYDVKMKEKGDIPEGYSVSREKKERFSLILESASTNQTSMYLCASSLSLAGGPSEQYFGPGTRLTVT.

Only one count was recorded for this clonotype. One end of the junction is discordant with germline, which a read error may explain. The genes are TRBV12-3 or TRBV12-4 and TRBJ1-1; D is unresolved. The CDR3 totals 14 residues. DNA for the CDR3: TGTGCCGGCAGCGCGAACCGGGATATGGCGGAAGCTTTCTTT. Translating it yields CAGSANRDMAEAFF.

The sample holds a few counts of this clonotype. This chain links TRBV6-6 with TRBJ1-5, with D possibly matching TRBD1 (6 bases). CDR3 length: 13 residues. Looked up from germline, CDR1 is MNHNY and CDR2 is SVGAGI (reference sequence). V was shortened by 7 bases and J by 13 bases, with 20 bases between the two germline ends. CDR3 residues: CASTVSGDTSQHF. CDR3 coding DNA: TGTGCCAGCACCGTATCCGGGGACACTTCTCAGCATTTT.

The rearrangement joins TRBV4-2 to TRBJ1-6; D not certain. There are 16 residues in the CDR3. Trimming took off 3 bases at V and 6 bases at J, with 15 bases between the two ends. Germline CDR1 and CDR2: LGHNA and YNFKEQ. CDR3 DNA sequence: TGTGCCAGCAGCCATGGTCTGTTGATCGTTAATTCACCCCTCCACTTT. Protein: CASSHGLLIVNSPLHF.

This rearrangement joins TRBV20-1 to TRBJ2-5; 12 nucleotides line up with TRBD2. CDR1 is DFQATT, CDR2 SNEGSKA, per germline (reference sequence). The CDR3 is 18 residues long. After removal of 0 bases from V and 11 bases from J, the junction contained 19 bases not matched to a gene. CDR3 DNA: TGCAGTGCTAGAGATGCGTGGGCTAGCGGGGGGGAGGGAAATGAGCAGTACTTC. Its translation: CSARDAWASGGEGNEQYF.

Only a few counts were recorded for this clonotype. The DNA of the CDR3 is TGCAGTGCCTTTAAACAGGGGAACAATGAGCAGTTCTTC. As protein: CSAFKQGNNEQFF. This rearrangement joins TRBV20-1 to TRBJ2-1; 7 bases are a match to TRBD1. The CDR3 spans 13 residues. V shed 6 bases, J shed 5 bases, and the junction held 7 bases outside the gene matches. Per germline, CDR1 DFQATT and CDR2 SNEGSKA (reference sequence).

As for this clonotype: One end of the junction is discordant with germline, which a read error may explain. The chain is built from TRBV20-1 and TRBJ2-7; D may be TRBD2 (5 bases). CDR1 DFQATT and CDR2 SNEGSKA come from the germline V gene (reference sequence). The CDR3 is 13 amino acids. The CDR3 DNA is TGCGGTGCTATGAGGGATAACTCCTACGAGCAGTACTTC. It yields the protein CGAMRDNSYEQYF.

V gene TRBV7-9 combines with J gene TRBJ1-5; D is uncertain. This CDR3 has 14 amino acids. Germline V gene lookup returns CDR1 SEHNR and CDR2 FQNEAQ (reference sequence). The ends were cut back, 5 bases at V and 9 bases at J, with 17 bases in the middle. CDR3 region: CASSLGRDGSPQHF. Written as DNA, the CDR3 is TGTGCCAGCAGCCTTGGACGCGACGGGTCGCCCCAGCATTTT.

The gene calls are TRBV5-1 and TRBJ2-7; 9 nucleotides line up with TRBD1. The assigned J gene may be wrong: the sequence end matches TRBJ2-5 better. The CDR3 consists of 15 residues. Germline V lookup: CDR1 SGHRS, CDR2 YFSETQ. The CDR3 here is CASSWQQGAGETQYF. The CDR3 coding sequence is TGCGCCAGCAGCTGGCAACAGGGGGCGGGAGAGACCCAGTACTTC.

This clonotype was seen at least ten times. The chain recombines TRBV7-6 with TRBJ1-4, with 9 bases identical to TRBD1. CDR1 and CDR2 from the germline V gene are SGHVS and FNYEAQ. Trimming cost V 5 bases and J 5 bases; bases outside gene matches: 18. The CDR3 spans 19 residues. The CDR3 DNA reads TGTGCCAGCAGCACCCGGGACAGGGTAGAAGTATATGGCAATGAAAAACTGTTTTTT. It is translated as CASSTRDRVEVYGNEKLFF.

The chain couples TRBV2 to TRBJ2-4; perhaps TRBD1 as D (5 bases). The DNA end lines up better with TRBJ2-7; the J call may be wrong. The germline gives CDR1 SNHLY, CDR2 FYNNEI. The CDR3 has 13 residues. This chain's CDR3 is CASSKQGSYEQYF. The CDR3 DNA is TGTGCCAGCAGCAAGCAGGGTTCTTACGAGCAGTACTTC.

This clonotype was seen a handful of times. J is TRBJ1-2 and V is TRBV15; 7 bases line up with TRBD1. Germline V gene sequence: CDR1 LNHNV, CDR2 YYDKDF (reference sequence). The CDR3 sequence is 14 residues long. The J segment lost 2 bases and the V segment lost 1 base, leaving 1 base of the junction unmatched. CDR3: CATSRVDRNYGYTF. The CDR3 DNA follows: TGTGCCACCAGCAGAGTGGACAGGAACTATGGCTACACCTTC.

This clonotype was seen only once. The chain has TRBV11-2 and TRBJ2-1; no clear D gene. CDR1 and CDR2 (germline): SGHAT, FQNNGV. The CDR3 spans 15 residues. The V gene lost 2 bases and the J gene lost 4 bases, with 12 bases spanning the gap. This CDR3 reads CASSLSASFYNEQFF. CDR3 sequence (DNA): TGTGCCAGCAGCTTATCGGCTAGTTTTTACAATGAGCAGTTCTTC.

This clonotype was detected only a few times. This rearrangement joins TRBV10-3 to TRBJ2-6; D remains ambiguous. Germline values: CDR1 ENHRY, CDR2 SYGVKD. This CDR3 contains 16 residues. Trimming removed 8 bases at V and 4 bases at J, with 18 bases between. CDR3 in amino acids: CAIVPDLWSGANVLTF. CDR3 sequence (DNA): TGTGCCATCGTCCCGGATCTCTGGTCCGGGGCCAACGTCCTGACTTTC.

This clonotype was counted a few times. The rearrangement joins TRBV3-1 to TRBJ2-1; D ambiguous. Between the trimmed V and J ends, which lost 1 base and 8 bases, there was a span of 6 bases. CDR1 is LGHDT and CDR2 is YNNKEL in the germline V gene (reference sequence). CDR3 length: 12 residues. The CDR3 nucleotides are TGTGCCAGCAGCCAAGGGTCCTATGAGCAGTTCTTC. This sequence encodes CASSQGSYEQFF.

The chain links TRBV4-3 to TRBJ2-1; 8 nucleotides align to TRBD1. The trim removed 2 bases at V and 6 bases at J, leaving 6 bases unmatched. The CDR3 spans 15 residues. Germline V gene data show CDR1 as LGHNA and CDR2 as YSLEER. The CDR3 protein is CASSQQLDRVNEQFF. For the CDR3, the DNA is TGCGCCAGCAGCCAACAATTGGACAGGGTCAATGAGCAGTTCTTC.

The chain combines TRBV11-2 with TRBJ1-5; D unclear. Germline CDR1 reads SGHAT; CDR2 reads FQNNGV. The CDR3 contains 14 residues. Deletions cut 1 base from V and 9 bases from J, with 13 bases between. Here the CDR3 DNA reads TGTGCCAGCAGCTTAGGTACAGCCATCTGGCCCCAGCATTTT. This gives the protein CASSLGTAIWPQHF.

The chain combines TRBV27 with TRBJ2-1; TRBD1 might be the D (5 bases). The CDR3 is 13 residues long. Germline assignment: CDR1 MNHEY and CDR2 SMNVEV (reference sequence). V lost 1 base to trimming and J lost 7 bases, with 8 bases between them. In nucleotides, the CDR3 is TGTGCCAGCAGTTTATGGGCAGGGAATGAGCAGTTCTTC. This gives the protein CASSLWAGNEQFF.

With regard to this clonotype: An end of the junction does not agree with germline; a read error may underlie this. This sequence joins TRBV6-5 and TRBJ2-7; unclear D gene. The CDR3 contains 13 residues. Germline V gene lookup returns CDR1 MNHEY and CDR2 SVGAGI. CDR3 region: CASSDSNYHEQYF. The CDR3 DNA follows: TGTGCCAGCAGTGACTCGAATTACCACGAGCAGTACTTC.

The chain links TRBV18 to TRBJ2-7; D gene unclear. Between the trimmed V and J ends, which lost 4 bases and 6 bases, there was a span of 16 bases. This CDR3 is built from 14 residues. In germline, CDR1 is KGHSH, CDR2 LQKENI. Written as DNA, the CDR3 is TGTGCCAGCTCACTCGGGTCTCCCCCAGGCGAGCAGTACTTC. Its protein product is CASSLGSPPGEQYF.